This T cell receptor (beta chain) derives from a study of CD4+ T cells in melanoma (dated by TCRdb to 2022 to 2024). General notes on the study: Neoantigen-specific CD4+ T cells in human melanoma were what the study investigated.

About this clone itself: This receptor's antigen is unknown. No base quality values were provided; no much bigger clone lies one nucleotide off.

Library generation was performed with the immunoSEQ multiplex PCR assay. This immuneACCESS table, as held by TCRdb, lists in-frame sequences with V and J called but not all clones. Of the missing ones, under half trace to an unresolved V gene in checked studies; the others have no known cause. The sample data list about 110,000 clones, and over 80% of these were observed just once. 2.5% to 3.5% of the sample is held by the ten biggest clonotypes. The donors were people with melanoma. The study at large found these results: Neoantigen-specific CD4+ T cells were reported to be correlated with the function of CD8+ T cells, macrophages and B cells. Neoantigen-specific CD4+ T cells in melanoma were reported to have a range of differentiation states.

Trimming costs V 7 bases and J 5 bases, and their ends lie 12 bases apart. The CDR3 sequence holds 13 residues, the cysteine and phenylalanine included. Only the CDR3 portion is preserved as DNA: 39 bases, with reading frame beginning at the first base. Based on the germline V gene (reference sequence), the CDR1 and CDR2 sequences are SGHNT and YYREEE. This clonotype was sampled from a human donor with melanoma. This chain is built from TRBV5-4 and TRBJ1-4; the D gene is perhaps TRBD1, from 6 matching bases. The source material was peripheral blood. The CDR3 region: CASQDSNNEKLFF. DNA sequence: TGTGCCAGCCAGGACAGCAACAATGAAAAACTGTTTTTT.